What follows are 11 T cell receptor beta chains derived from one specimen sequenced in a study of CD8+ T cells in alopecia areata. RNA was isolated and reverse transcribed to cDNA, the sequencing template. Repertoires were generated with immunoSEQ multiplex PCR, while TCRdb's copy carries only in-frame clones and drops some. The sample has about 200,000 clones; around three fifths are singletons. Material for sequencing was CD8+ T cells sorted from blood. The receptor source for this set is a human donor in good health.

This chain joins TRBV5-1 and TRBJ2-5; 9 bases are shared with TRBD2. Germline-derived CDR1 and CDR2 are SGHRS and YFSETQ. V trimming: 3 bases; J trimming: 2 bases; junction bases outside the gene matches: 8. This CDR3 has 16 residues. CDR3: CASSSPGLASQETQYF. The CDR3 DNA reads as TGCGCCAGCAGCTCGCCGGGACTAGCCTCACAAGAGACCCAGTACTTC.

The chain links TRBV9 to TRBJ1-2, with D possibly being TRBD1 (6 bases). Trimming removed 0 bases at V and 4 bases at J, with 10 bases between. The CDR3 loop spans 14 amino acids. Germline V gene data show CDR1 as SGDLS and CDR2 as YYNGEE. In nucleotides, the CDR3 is TGTGCCAGCAGCGTAGAGAAGGGGGGCTATGGCTACACCTTC. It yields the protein CASSVEKGGYGYTF.

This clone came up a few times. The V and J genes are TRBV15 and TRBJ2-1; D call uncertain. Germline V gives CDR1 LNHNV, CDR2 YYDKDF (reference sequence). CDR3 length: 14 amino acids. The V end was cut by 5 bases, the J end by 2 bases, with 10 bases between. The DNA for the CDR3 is TGTGCCACCAGCCGGGCTTCTCCCTACAATGAGCAGTTCTTC. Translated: CATSRASPYNEQFF.

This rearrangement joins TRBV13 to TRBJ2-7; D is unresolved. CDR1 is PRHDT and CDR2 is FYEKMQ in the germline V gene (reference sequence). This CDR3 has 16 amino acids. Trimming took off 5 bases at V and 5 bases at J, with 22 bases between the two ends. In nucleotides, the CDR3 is TGTGCCAGCAGCCGACCGCCCGCCAGCACATACGACGAGCAGTACTTC. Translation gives CASSRPPASTYDEQYF.

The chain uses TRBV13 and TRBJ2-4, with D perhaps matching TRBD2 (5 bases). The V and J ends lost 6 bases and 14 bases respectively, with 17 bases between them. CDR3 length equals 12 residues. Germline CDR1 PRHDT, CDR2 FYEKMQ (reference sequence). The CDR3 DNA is TGTGCCAGCAGTTTGGGCCCGGGATCCGAGTACTTC. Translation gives CASSLGPGSEYF.

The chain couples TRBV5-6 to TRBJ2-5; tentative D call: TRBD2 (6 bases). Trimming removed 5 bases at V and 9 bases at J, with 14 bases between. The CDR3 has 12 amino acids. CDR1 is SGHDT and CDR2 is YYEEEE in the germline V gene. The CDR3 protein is CASRDGGEAQYF. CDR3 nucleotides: TGTGCCAGCAGGGACGGCGGGGAGGCCCAGTACTTC. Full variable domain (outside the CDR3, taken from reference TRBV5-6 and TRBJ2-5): DAGVTQSPTHLIKTRGQQVTLRCSPKSGHDTVSWYQQALGQGPQFIFQYYEEEERQRGNFPDRFSGHQFPNYSSELNVNALLLGDSALYLCASRDGGEAQYFGPGTRLLVL.

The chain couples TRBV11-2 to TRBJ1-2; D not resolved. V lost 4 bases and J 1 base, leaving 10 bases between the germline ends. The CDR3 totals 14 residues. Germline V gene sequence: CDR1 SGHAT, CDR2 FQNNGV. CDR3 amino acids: CASSSRTVNYGYTF. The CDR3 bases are TGTGCCAGCAGCTCCCGAACAGTTAACTATGGCTACACCTTC.

This CDR3 reads CASSVEIGLSETQYF. In nucleotides, the CDR3 is TGTGCCAGCAGCGTAGAGATCGGACTATCAGAGACCCAGTACTTC. The chain links TRBV9 to TRBJ2-5; weak D call: TRBD2 (6 bases). This CDR3 is built from 15 residues. Between the trimmed V and J ends, which lost 0 bases and 4 bases, there was a span of 13 bases. Per the germline V gene, CDR1 is SGDLS and CDR2 is YYNGEE.

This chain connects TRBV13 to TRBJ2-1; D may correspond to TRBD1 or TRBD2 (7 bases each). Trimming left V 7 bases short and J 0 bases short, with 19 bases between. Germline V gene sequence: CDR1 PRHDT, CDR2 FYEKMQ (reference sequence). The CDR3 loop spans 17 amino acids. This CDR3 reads CASTLGRGGYSYNEQFF. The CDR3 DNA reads TGTGCCAGCACCCTCGGCAGGGGGGGGTACTCCTACAATGAGCAGTTCTTC.

CDR3 amino acids: CASSEASGHQPQHF. The DNA of the CDR3 is TGTGCCAGCAGTGAAGCGTCAGGGCACCAGCCCCAGCATTTT. The chain couples TRBV2 to TRBJ1-5; D possibly corresponds to TRBD1 (5 bases). The germline V and J ends were trimmed by 0 bases and 7 bases, with 10 bases remaining between them. Looked up from germline, CDR1 is SNHLY and CDR2 is FYNNEI. This CDR3 is 14 amino acids long.

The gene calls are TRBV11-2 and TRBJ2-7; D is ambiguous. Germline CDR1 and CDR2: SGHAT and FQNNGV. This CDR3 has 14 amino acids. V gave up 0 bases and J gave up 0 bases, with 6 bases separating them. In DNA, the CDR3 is TGTGCCAGCAGCTTAGAAGCCCCCTCCTACGAGCAGTACTTC. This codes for CASSLEAPSYEQYF. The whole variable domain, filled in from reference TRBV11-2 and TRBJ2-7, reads EAGVAQSPRYKIIEKRQSVAFWCNPISGHATLYWYQQILGQGPKLLIQFQNNGVVDDSQLPKDRFSAERLKGVDSTLKIQPAKLEDSAVYLCASSLEAPSYEQYFGPGTRLTVT.